This T cell receptor (beta chain) was captured by sequencing in a study of shared clonotypes between healthy human individuals. In the authors' workflow: There were no quality scores in the junction-only immunoSEQ sequences, so filtering differed. Here immunoSEQ multiplex PCR was the method, and the copy in TCRdb shows in-frame clones only, minus some. That table supplies the V and J calls and clone size; D and trimming were determined from the DNA. The repertoire holds over 750,000 clones, with about 96% as singletons. Selected positively for CCR7 and CD45RO-negative, naive CD8 cells excluded terminally differentiated effector memory CD45RA+ cells. This clone was detected once. Sequencing input: naive CD8+ T cells sorted from blood. The sequence came from a man between 25 and 39 years old in good health.

CDR3 protein: CASSQGSNQPQHF. In DNA, the CDR3 is TGTGCCAGCAGTCAGGGAAGCAATCAGCCCCAGCATTTT. The V call is TRBV27, the J call TRBJ1-5, with D tentatively TRBD1 (5 bases). Germline loops: CDR1 MNHEY, CDR2 SMNVEV (reference sequence). V shed 5 bases and J shed 1 base, with 6 bases lying between them. There are 13 residues in the CDR3.